This TCR beta chain emerged from a study of T-cell memory formation after mild COVID-19. General study findings and limits: Those CD4+ clones that contracted were mainly in CM and EM (CD8+ ones in EMRA). Within pre-infection memory, some responding clones were found, suggesting cross-reactive memory joined.

5'RACE primed from the constant segment yielded TCR alpha and TCR beta cDNA libraries bearing sample barcodes and UMIs. TCRdb processed the 5' RACE reads anew with MiXCR; each CDR3 protein has one entry. The profile shows 450,000 or so distinct CDR3 sequences, approximately 25% of them singletons. There are a few counts of this clonotype. Its antigen is still unknown. The clonotype comes from an adult woman who had mild COVID-19 (a few samples of this study predate the infection). Cell type and time point are not known. The sequencing input was PBMCs or a T cell subset sorted from them (not recorded which).

CDR3 DNA: TGTGCCAGCCGTTCCGCCCGATACCCCAGGGATACGCAGTATTTT. The encoded protein is CASRSARYPRDTQYF. The rearrangement joins TRBV28 to TRBJ2-3; D is uncertain. The CDR3 spans 15 residues. The germline V and J ends were trimmed by 8 bases and 6 bases, with 21 bases remaining between them. CDR1 MDHEN and CDR2 SYDVKM come from the germline V gene.